These T cell receptor beta chains were read from a single sample in a study of T-cell memory formation after mild COVID-19. One entry per CDR3 protein, called by TCRdb with MiXCR from the 5' RACE reads. In the table there are fewer than 650,000 distinct CDR3 sequences, roughly 21% of which are singletons. The sequencing input was PBMCs or a T cell subset sorted from them (not recorded which). The receptors stem from an adult woman who had mild COVID-19 (a few samples of this study predate the infection). Cell type and time point are not known. Each CDR3 is given with its conserved first and last residue. The D gene is left open where the match is weak. Clone size is not always given. Where it is, it says once, few, many or a class for expanded clones.

>TRBV7-9|TRBD1|few|TRBJ2-3
CASSLGTGATDTQYF
TGTGCCAGCAGCTTGGGGACAGGAGCCACAGATACGCAGTATTTT
>TRBV18|TRBD2|-|TRBJ2-7
CASSREGLGTDEQYF
TGTGCCAGCTCACGGGAGGGTCTAGGGACGGACGAGCAGTACTTC
>TRBV24-1|-|-|TRBJ2-1
CATSDQGLARGNEQFF
TGTGCCACCAGTGATCAAGGCCTAGCCAGGGGCAATGAGCAGTTCTTC
>TRBV6-2/TRBV6-3|TRBD1|few|TRBJ2-7
CASSSPRTGSSYEQYF
TGTGCCAGCAGTTCCCCCCGGACAGGGAGCTCCTACGAGCAGTACTTC
>TRBV5-6|TRBD1|-|TRBJ2-7
CASTRQGLSYEQYF
TGTGCCAGCACTAGACAGGGTCTCTCCTACGAGCAGTACTTC
>TRBV29-1|TRBD1|few|TRBJ2-7
CSGDRENGEQYF
TGCAGCGGTGACAGGGAGAATGGCGAGCAGTACTTC
>TRBV11-2|-|few|TRBJ2-1
CASSLGGQTNEQFF
TGTGCCAGCAGCTTAGGAGGACAGACTAATGAGCAGTTCTTC
>TRBV27|TRBD1|few|TRBJ1-1
CASSRDRGANTEAFF
TGTGCCAGCAGTCGGGACAGGGGGGCGAACACTGAAGCTTTCTTT
>TRBV15|TRBD2|-|TRBJ2-1
CATSREGGYNEQFF
TGTGCCACCAGCAGAGAGGGGGGGTACAATGAGCAGTTCTTC
>TRBV9|-|few|TRBJ1-1
CASSAPDGNTEAFF
TGTGCCAGCAGCGCTCCGGACGGGAACACTGAAGCTTTCTTT
>TRBV5-1|-|-|TRBJ2-3
CASSFEAGNTDTQYF
TGCGCCAGCAGCTTCGAAGCGGGTAACACAGATACGCAGTATTTT
>TRBV7-2|TRBD2|many|TRBJ2-3
CASSRDYTNTDTQYF
TGTGCCAGCAGCCGGGACTATACAAACACAGATACGCAGTATTTT
>TRBV7-3|TRBD1|-|TRBJ2-1
CASSSEPGQGRNEQFF
TGTGCCAGCAGCTCCGAACCGGGACAGGGACGTAATGAGCAGTTCTTC
>TRBV11-3|-|-|TRBJ2-3
CASRRIGNTDTQYF
TGTGCCAGCAGACGCATCGGAAACACAGATACGCAGTATTTT
>TRBV25-1|TRBD1|few|TRBJ2-5
CASQTQGAGTQYF
TGTGCCAGCCAGACACAGGGGGCTGGGACCCAGTACTTC
>TRBV24-1|-|-|TRBJ2-2
CATSDLGQGDTGELFF
TGTGCCACCAGTGATTTGGGGCAGGGAGACACCGGGGAGCTGTTTTTT
>TRBV6-6|-|few|TRBJ1-6
CASSDRRDNSPLHF
TGTGCCAGCAGCGACCGACGGGATAATTCACCCCTCCACTTT
>TRBV19|TRBD1|-|TRBJ1-2
CASTLGTGVYGYTF
TGTGCCAGTACCCTAGGGACAGGAGTCTATGGCTACACCTTC
>TRBV15|TRBD2|-|TRBJ2-7
CATSPLTSDYEQYF
TGTGCCACCAGTCCGTTAACTAGCGACTACGAGCAGTACTTC
>TRBV7-9|TRBD1|-|TRBJ2-7
CASSSPGTGGEQYF
TGTGCCAGCAGTTCTCCGGGGACAGGGGGCGAGCAGTACTTC
>TRBV27|-|-|TRBJ1-2
CASSLIAGYGYTF
TGTGCCAGCAGTTTAATAGCAGGGTATGGCTACACCTTC
>TRBV5-5|TRBD2|once|TRBJ2-7
CASSGTQAGYEQYF
TGTGCCAGCAGCGGAACCCAAGCGGGATACGAGCAGTACTTC
>TRBV9|-|few|TRBJ2-2
CASSPRVGNTGELFF
TGTGCCAGCAGCCCACGGGTGGGTAACACCGGGGAGCTGTTTTTT
>TRBV30|-|few|TRBJ1-1
CAWAFDFNTEAFF
TGTGCCTGGGCCTTTGACTTTAACACTGAAGCTTTCTTT
>TRBV18|-|few|TRBJ1-5
CASSPAGDQPQHF
TGTGCCAGCTCACCAGCGGGAGATCAGCCCCAGCATTTT
>TRBV30|-|few|TRBJ1-1
CAWSPLVTEAFF
TGTGCCTGGAGTCCCCTTGTCACTGAAGCTTTCTTT
>TRBV7-2|TRBD1|-|TRBJ2-7
CASSLEAGQGAGEQYF
TGTGCCAGCAGCTTAGAGGCGGGACAGGGGGCAGGAGAGCAGTACTTC
>TRBV6-4|TRBD2|-|TRBJ2-1
CASSVLAELYNEQFF
TGTGCCAGCAGTGTACTAGCGGAGCTATACAATGAGCAGTTCTTC
>TRBV4-3|TRBD2|-|TRBJ2-2
CASSLGTSGVSGELFF
TGCGCCAGCAGCCTCGGGACTAGCGGGGTGTCCGGGGAGCTGTTTTTT
>TRBV7-6|-|few|TRBJ2-1
CASSLAFGQYNEQFF
TGTGCCAGCAGCTTAGCCTTTGGGCAGTACAATGAGCAGTTCTTC
>TRBV29-1|-|few|TRBJ2-1
CTSAGAGNEQFF
TGCACCAGCGCAGGGGCCGGCAATGAGCAGTTCTTC
>TRBV28|-|few|TRBJ2-2
CASGPRGELFF
TGTGCCAGCGGCCCCCGCGGGGAGCTGTTTTTT
>TRBV30|-|-|TRBJ2-3
CACYRKEGTDTQYF
TGTGCCTGCTACAGGAAAGAGGGCACAGATACGCAGTATTTT
>TRBV3-1|-|few|TRBJ2-1
CEGDSYNEQFF
TGTGAGGGAGACTCCTACAATGAGCAGTTCTTC
>TRBV6-6|-|few|TRBJ2-3
CASLRELRDTQYF
TGTGCCAGTTTACGAGAGTTAAGGGATACGCAGTATTTT
>TRBV14|-|-|TRBJ2-7
CASSQVTGYYEQYF
TGTGCCAGCAGCCAAGTGACAGGATACTACGAGCAGTACTTC
>TRBV11-2|-|-|TRBJ2-7
CASRPDGFYEQYF
TGTGCCAGCAGACCCGACGGATTCTACGAGCAGTACTTC
>TRBV5-1|-|-|TRBJ1-5
CASSFGGGWDQPQHF
TGCGCCAGCAGCTTTGGAGGGGGATGGGATCAGCCCCAGCATTTT
>TRBV2|-|few|TRBJ2-2
CARKAGLWDTGELFF
TGTGCCAGAAAGGCCGGATTATGGGACACCGGGGAGCTGTTTTTT
>TRBV5-1|-|-|TRBJ2-7
CASSLDQPSLYEQYF
TGCGCCAGCAGCTTAGACCAGCCTAGTCTCTACGAGCAGTACTTC
>TRBV20-1|-|few|TRBJ2-1
CSATLGYNEQFF
TGCAGTGCAACCCTAGGTTACAATGAGCAGTTCTTC
>TRBV7-2|-|few|TRBJ1-2
CASSSSTGSYYGYTF
TGTGCCAGCAGCTCGTCGACAGGTTCCTACTATGGCTACACCTTC
>TRBV24-1|TRBD1|-|TRBJ2-2
CATSDPADRANTGELFF
TGTGCCACCAGTGATCCCGCGGACAGGGCAAACACCGGGGAGCTGTTTTTT
>TRBV6-5|TRBD1|-|TRBJ1-1
CASSYSAGGSTEAFF
TGTGCCAGCAGTTACTCGGCAGGGGGAAGTACTGAAGCTTTCTTT
>TRBV7-2|TRBD1|-|TRBJ2-7
CASSPYLLRDRAYEQYF
TGTGCCAGCAGTCCTTACCTCCTCCGGGACAGGGCCTACGAGCAGTACTTC
>TRBV24-1|-|many|TRBJ2-1
CATSDYRIDNEQFF
TGTGCCACCAGTGACTATCGTATCGACAATGAGCAGTTCTTC
>TRBV5-1|TRBD1|-|TRBJ2-2
CASSLRTGGPGELFF
TGCGCCAGCAGCTTGAGGACAGGGGGCCCCGGGGAGCTGTTTTTT
>TRBV7-2|-|-|TRBJ2-2
CASSFGQFPAGELFF
TGTGCCAGCAGCTTCGGACAGTTCCCAGCCGGGGAGCTGTTTTTT
>TRBV20-1|TRBD1|-|TRBJ2-7
CSAPRGRGLYEQYF
TGCAGTGCCCCGAGGGGCAGGGGGCTCTACGAGCAGTACTTC
>TRBV12-3/TRBV12-4|-|many|TRBJ2-7
CASSIQGISSYEQYF
TGTGCCAGCAGTATTCAGGGGATAAGCTCCTACGAGCAGTACTTC
>TRBV20-1|-|-|TRBJ1-2
CSARFPAQGDYGYTF
TGCAGTGCTAGATTTCCGGCCCAGGGAGACTATGGCTACACCTTC
>TRBV4-1|-|few|TRBJ1-4
CASSPRAAIHEKLFF
TGCGCCAGCAGCCCGCGGGCAGCAATACATGAAAAACTGTTTTTT
>TRBV6-2/TRBV6-3|-|-|TRBJ1-5
CVNSERHYNQPQHF
TGTGTTAACTCGGAGAGACACTACAATCAGCCCCAGCATTTT
>TRBV9|TRBD1|few|TRBJ2-5
CASSPGQGFLTEAQYF
TGTGCCAGCAGCCCGGGACAGGGGTTTCTTACCGAGGCCCAGTACTTC
>TRBV7-3|-|few|TRBJ1-1
CASSSQAGANTEAFF
TGTGCCAGCAGCTCCCAGGCAGGGGCGAACACTGAAGCTTTCTTT
>TRBV19|TRBD2|few|TRBJ2-4
CASSRTSVAKNIQYF
TGTGCCAGTAGTAGGACTAGCGTGGCCAAAAACATTCAGTACTTC
>TRBV7-8|-|few|TRBJ2-3
CASKLRSRDTQYF
TGTGCCAGCAAGCTTAGGTCACGAGATACGCAGTATTTT
>TRBV7-3|-|-|TRBJ1-2
CASSSQHATGREGYTF
TGTGCCAGCAGCTCGCAACACGCTACAGGAAGAGAAGGCTACACCTTC
>TRBV6-5|-|-|TRBJ2-7
CASSYRDSPAYEQYF
TGTGCCAGCAGTTACAGGGACTCCCCCGCCTACGAGCAGTACTTC
>TRBV7-8|TRBD2|-|TRBJ2-7
CASSPVLGTSLSYEQYF
TGTGCCAGCAGCCCGGTGCTCGGGACTAGTTTATCCTACGAGCAGTACTTC